These 11 T cell receptor beta chains share one sample of origin, sequenced in a study of human T cells and chemical hapten exposure. TCRdb itself ran the RACE reads through MiXCR, one entry per CDR3 protein. The table includes a few hundred thousand distinct CDR3 sequences, about 4.8% detected once. Time point reported: patch test 1, 2 weeks after DPC sensitization. Sample treatment: therapeutic diphenylcyclopropenone sensitization with weekly scalp DPC. Material: whole blood, obtained in connection with sensitization to the hapten diphenylcyclopropenone (DPC). The receptors were sampled from a woman in her forties or fifties with alopecia areata. Some clones in this sample may be carry-over from other donors' samples.

This clonotype was detected a few times. V and J are TRBV6-1 and TRBJ2-5, with D perhaps TRBD2 (5 bases). The CDR3 sequence is 15 residues long. Germline V gene lookup returns CDR1 MNHNS and CDR2 SASEGT. V lost 3 bases, J lost 1 base, and 12 bases lay in between. The CDR3 sequence: CASSDFRGGQETQYF. The CDR3, as DNA: TGTGCCAGCAGTGACTTTCGTGGAGGCCAAGAGACCCAGTACTTC.

This clonotype was recorded a few times. This sequence joins TRBV30 and TRBJ2-2; no definite D call. The germline V and J ends were trimmed by 3 bases and 4 bases, with 6 bases remaining between them. Germline lookup yields CDR1 GTSNPN and CDR2 SVGIG (reference sequence). The CDR3 totals 12 residues. The CDR3 sequence: CAWSLSTGELFF. As DNA, the CDR3 is TGTGCCTGGAGCCTAAGCACCGGGGAGCTGTTTTTT. Using reference TRBV30 and TRBJ2-2 for the parts outside the CDR3, the full variable domain is SQTIHQWPATLVQPVGSPLSLECTVEGTSNPNLYWYRQAAGRGLQLLFYSVGIGQISSEVPQNLSASRPQDRQFILSSKKLLLSDSGFYLCAWSLSTGELFFGEGSRLTVL.

In this sample, this clonotype turned up many times. The chain carries TRBV15 and TRBJ1-5, with D possibly being TRBD1 (6 bases). CDR3 length: 20 residues. CDR1 is LNHNV and CDR2 is YYDKDF in the germline V gene (reference sequence). V lost 0 bases to trimming and J lost 8 bases, with 29 bases between them. The CDR3, as DNA: TGTGCCACCAGCAGAGACACTCTATCTAACTTTTACAGGGCGGGGGAGCCCCAGCATTTT. Translating it yields CATSRDTLSNFYRAGEPQHF. The full variable domain, completed using reference TRBV15 and TRBJ1-5, is DAMVIQNPRYQVTQFGKPVTLSCSQTLNHNVMYWYQQKSSQAPKLLFHYYDKDFNNEADTPDNFQSRRPNTSFCFLDIRSPGLGDTAMYLCATSRDTLSNFYRAGEPQHFGDGTRLSIL.

This clonotype was picked up many times. The V call is TRBV2, the J call TRBJ2-4; tentative D call: TRBD2 (6 bases). Trimming shortened V by 9 bases and J by 0 bases, and 18 bases separated the two germline ends. The V gene's germline CDR1 is SNHLY and CDR2 FYNNEI. This CDR3 comprises 16 residues. The CDR3 nucleotides read TGTGCCAGTGCCCTTAGGGGACTCGCAGCCAAAAACATTCAGTACTTC. It is translated as CASALRGLAAKNIQYF.

This clonotype was recorded many times. The chain is built from TRBV5-1 and TRBJ2-3; possible D gene TRBD1, 5 bases. This CDR3 region has 14 residues. Germline V gene data show CDR1 as SGHRS and CDR2 as YFSETQ. The V gene lost 4 bases and the J gene lost 3 bases, with 12 bases spanning the gap. CDR3 sequence (DNA): TGCGCCAGCAGCCCCCGGACACTTACAGATACGCAGTATTTT. It yields the protein CASSPRTLTDTQYF.

Only a few counts were recorded for this clonotype. The V gene is TRBV12-3 or TRBV12-4, the J gene TRBJ2-1; 13 nucleotides line up with TRBD2. V lost 5 bases to trimming and J lost 9 bases; unmatched junction nucleotides: 7. There are 15 residues in the CDR3. CDR3 sequence (DNA): TGTGCCAGCAGTCCGCCGGGACTAGCGGGGAGTGAGCAGTTCTTC. Translated, it gives CASSPPGLAGSEQFF.

This clonotype was seen many times. The V gene is TRBV27, the J gene TRBJ2-5; 10 nucleotides align to TRBD2. CDR1 is MNHEY, CDR2 SMNVEV, per germline (reference sequence). The CDR3 contains 14 residues. Germline trimming cut 5 bases from V and 5 bases from J; bases unmatched to any gene: 5. The DNA of the CDR3 is TGTGCCAGCAGTCGGTGGACTAGCGGTGAGACCCAGTACTTC. It yields the protein CASSRWTSGETQYF.

Here the CDR3 reads CASSQERERVGELFF. CDR3 sequence (DNA): TGTGCCAGCAGCCAAGAGAGGGAACGGGTCGGGGAGCTGTTTTTT. The V and J genes are TRBV3-1 and TRBJ2-2; TRBD2 might be the D (5 bases). CDR3 size: 15 residues. Germline V gene lookup returns CDR1 LGHDT and CDR2 YNNKEL (reference sequence). The V and J ends lost 0 bases and 7 bases respectively, with 12 bases between them.

The V call is TRBV7-6, the J call TRBJ2-5; 8 nucleotides match TRBD1. Germline CDR1 and CDR2: SGHVS and FNYEAQ. V shed 2 bases and J 5 bases; nucleotides not matched to a gene: 7. CDR3 length equals 15 residues. CDR3 in amino acids: CASSLQGARVETQYF. CDR3 coding DNA: TGTGCCAGCAGCTTACAGGGGGCGCGAGTGGAGACCCAGTACTTC. The entire variable domain, with the rest obtained from reference TRBV7-6 and TRBJ2-5, is as follows: GAGVSQSPRYKVTKRGQDVALRCDPISGHVSLYWYRQALGQGPEFLTYFNYEAQQDKSGLPNDRFSAERPEGSISTLTIQRTEQRDSAMYRCASSLQGARVETQYFGPGTRLLVL.

The genes are TRBV28 and TRBJ2-3; D is perhaps TRBD1 or TRBD2 (5 bases each). The ends were cut back, 3 bases at V and 6 bases at J, with 13 bases in the middle. Per germline, CDR1 MDHEN and CDR2 SYDVKM. The CDR3 runs 14 residues. CDR3 nucleotides: TGTGCCAGCAGTTTGGGGACCCCTCTTGATACGCAGTATTTT. Residues: CASSLGTPLDTQYF. Together with reference TRBV28 and TRBJ2-3, the CDR3 gives the full variable domain: DVKVTQSSRYLVKRTGEKVFLECVQDMDHENMFWYRQDPGLGLRLIYFSYDVKMKEKGDIPEGYSVSREKKERFSLILESASTNQTSMYLCASSLGTPLDTQYFGPGTRLTVL.

This clonotype was counted only a few times. The V gene is TRBV5-1, the J gene TRBJ1-1, with TRBD1 identical over 7 bases. The ends lost 4 bases at V and 3 bases at J; junction bases unmatched: 12. The CDR3 runs 16 residues. Per the germline V gene, CDR1 is SGHRS and CDR2 is YFSETQ. CDR3 protein: CASSPQGSLRDTEAFF. CDR3 nucleotides: TGCGCCAGCAGCCCACAGGGGTCTCTTAGGGACACTGAAGCTTTCTTT.